The 23 T cell receptor beta chains below all came from one sample that was sequenced in a study of shared clonotypes between healthy human individuals. Assay: immunoSEQ multiplex PCR; the TCRdb copy retains only in-frame clones and omits some. In the table there are under 750,000 clones, 72% of which are singletons. The source material was memory CD4+ T cells sorted from blood. Subset specified: CD45RA-negative fraction. The receptor set was obtained from a woman aged 25 to 39 in good health.

The chain combines TRBV6-5 with TRBJ2-1, with 7 bases identical to TRBD2. Germline CDR1 MNHEY, CDR2 SVGAGI. There are 15 residues in the CDR3. The V and J ends lost 4 bases and 6 bases, in that order; junction bases with no gene match: 9. CDR3 sequence (DNA): TGTGCCAGCAGTTTTAGCGGGTATTCCGCCAATGAGCAGTTCTTC. This encodes CASSFSGYSANEQFF.

There are a few counts of this clone. The chain carries TRBV10-1 and TRBJ1-2; D not resolved. Trimming cost V 6 bases and J 4 bases, with 9 bases left between them. The germline gives CDR1 WNHNN, CDR2 SYGVQD (reference sequence). The CDR3 has 12 amino acids. The CDR3 bases are TGCGCCAGCAGCCAGTCCTTCTATGGCTACACCTTC. Its translation: CASSQSFYGYTF.

V gene TRBV28 combines with J gene TRBJ2-7; D is undetermined. CDR3 length: 16 residues. From germline, CDR1 is MDHEN and CDR2 SYDVKM. The V and J ends lost 1 base and 7 bases respectively, with 20 bases between them. CDR3 sequence (DNA): TGTGCCAGCAGTTTATTAGTATCGACATCACGTAGGGAGCAGTACTTC. Translated, it gives CASSLLVSTSRREQYF.

The chain links TRBV7-8 to TRBJ1-2, with 9 nucleotides matching TRBD1. The V gene end was trimmed by 5 bases and the J gene end by 8 bases; junction bases not matched to a gene: 6. CDR1 is SGHVS, CDR2 FQNEAQ, per germline. The CDR3 consists of 13 residues. CDR3 sequence reads: CASSADRGRGYTF. CDR3 coding DNA: TGTGCCAGCAGCGCGGACAGGGGACGGGGCTACACCTTC.

The rearrangement uses TRBV12-5 and TRBJ2-1; D may be TRBD1 or TRBD2 (6 bases each). Per germline, CDR1 LGHNT and CDR2 FRNRAP. The V end lost 0 bases, the J end lost 5 bases, and 17 bases lay between the germline ends. The length of the CDR3 is 17 residues. The CDR3 is CASGLVIGGTRDNEQFF. The CDR3 DNA is TGTGCTAGTGGTTTGGTAATAGGCGGGACACGAGACAATGAGCAGTTCTTC.

V gene TRBV4-2 combines with J gene TRBJ1-3; D is uncertain. V was clipped by 0 bases and J by 0 bases, with 15 bases between them. Germline V lookup: CDR1 LGHNA, CDR2 YNFKEQ. The CDR3 totals 18 residues. Here the CDR3 DNA reads TGTGCCAGCAGCCAAGATTCTTTCCGGGCGTTCTCTGGAAACACCATATATTTT. It yields the protein CASSQDSFRAFSGNTIYF.

This sequence joins TRBV7-9 and TRBJ2-3; unclear D gene. This CDR3 has 15 amino acids. V was cut by 6 bases and J by 2 bases, with 15 bases left in between. Germline-derived CDR1 and CDR2 are SEHNR and FQNEAQ (reference sequence). This chain's CDR3 is CASSLSVSNTDTQYF. CDR3 coding DNA: TGTGCCAGCAGTTTAAGCGTGTCCAACACAGATACGCAGTATTTT. Full variable domain (rest looked up from reference TRBV7-9 and TRBJ2-3): DTGVSQNPRHKITKRGQNVTFRCDPISEHNRLYWYRQTLGQGPEFLTYFQNEAQLEKSRLLSDRFSAERPKGSFSTLEIQRTEQGDSAMYLCASSLSVSNTDTQYFGPGTRLTVL.

The V call is TRBV7-3, the J call TRBJ2-5; 14 nucleotides match TRBD2. Germline trimming cut 4 bases from V and 5 bases from J; bases unmatched to any gene: 3. Germline lookup yields CDR1 SGHTA and CDR2 FQGTGA. The CDR3 runs to 15 residues. CDR3 region: CASSWGLAGVETQYF. CDR3 DNA sequence: TGTGCCAGCAGCTGGGGACTAGCGGGAGTCGAGACCCAGTACTTC.

This clone has a handful of counts. The gene calls are TRBV5-4 and TRBJ2-7, with unresolved D. Deletions cut 2 bases from V and 3 bases from J, with 6 bases between. This CDR3 region has 12 residues. Germline V gene sequence: CDR1 SGHNT, CDR2 YYREEE (reference sequence). The CDR3, as DNA: TGTGCCAGCAGCTTTCAAAACTACGAGCAGTACTTC. Translating gives CASSFQNYEQYF.

This clone was detected only once. The sample holds other DNA sequences that translate to the same CDR3. This chain joins TRBV6-1 and TRBJ2-2; possible D gene TRBD2, 6 bases. The length of the CDR3 is 14 residues. V lost 1 base and J 7 bases, leaving 10 bases between the germline ends. From germline, CDR1 is MNHNS and CDR2 SASEGT. The DNA of the CDR3 is TGTGCCAGCAGTGAAGGGCTAGCGAGCGGGGAGCTGTTTTTT. Its translation is CASSEGLASGELFF.

The rearrangement links TRBV7-2 to TRBJ2-7; maybe TRBD1 (6 bases). CDR3 length: 14 amino acids. Trimming left V 4 bases short and J 0 bases short, with 10 bases between. Germline V gene data show CDR1 as SGHTA and CDR2 as FQGNSA. The CDR3 DNA follows: TGTGCCAGCAGCTCAGACAGGTACTCCTACGAGCAGTACTTC. It yields the protein CASSSDRYSYEQYF.

On this clone itself: The sample carries other DNA sequences with the same CDR3. This chain uses TRBV19 with TRBJ2-5; unclear D gene. The germline V gene has CDR1 LNHDA and CDR2 SQIVND (reference sequence). The CDR3 length is 13 residues. With 4 bases removed from V and 1 base from J, the gap between germline ends came to 7 bases. The CDR3 reads CASSTGTQETQYF. The CDR3 coding sequence is TGTGCCAGTAGTACAGGAACCCAAGAGACCCAGTACTTC.

This clone appeared many times. The V and J genes are TRBV4-1 and TRBJ1-2; D is unclear. CDR3 length equals 15 residues. Germline V lookup: CDR1 MGHRA, CDR2 YSYEKL. V gave up 0 bases and J gave up 4 bases, with 12 bases separating them. The CDR3, as DNA: TGCGCCAGCAGCCAAGATGGAAGGGTGGCCTATGGCTACACCTTC. Its translation is CASSQDGRVAYGYTF.

V gene TRBV10-2 combines with J gene TRBJ2-3; 10 nucleotides line up with TRBD1. The CDR3 has 15 residues. Losses at the gene ends were 7 bases for V and 4 bases for J; bases not matched to a gene: 8. Germline CDR1 WSHSY, CDR2 SAAADI. This CDR3 reads CASTPGQGLSDTQYF. As DNA, the CDR3 is TGCGCCAGCACCCCGGGACAGGGGTTGTCAGATACGCAGTATTTT.

The gene calls are TRBV27 and TRBJ2-7; 7 bases align to TRBD1. The CDR3 has 14 amino acids. V was pared by 7 bases and J by 2 bases, with 8 bases of the junction left unmatched. The germline V gene has CDR1 MNHEY and CDR2 SMNVEV (reference sequence). In DNA, the CDR3 is TGTGCCAGCAAAAGGGCAGGGGGTGCCTACGAGCAGTACTTC. As protein: CASKRAGGAYEQYF.

The J gene is TRBJ2-1, the V gene TRBV11-2; D is undetermined. Trimming took off 1 base at V and 8 bases at J, with 3 bases between the two ends. Germline lookup yields CDR1 SGHAT and CDR2 FQNNGV. The CDR3 is 11 amino acids. CDR3 bases: TGTGCCAGCAGCTTAGCCTATGAGCAGTTCTTC. Its translation: CASSLAYEQFF.

The chain links TRBV27 to TRBJ2-1, with D perhaps TRBD1 or TRBD2 (5 bases each). Trimming stripped 7 bases from V and 2 bases from J, with 18 bases between. The germline V gene encodes CDR1 MNHEY and CDR2 SMNVEV (reference sequence). The CDR3 loop spans 16 amino acids. The CDR3 protein is CASIAGWGKTYNEQFF. The CDR3 DNA follows: TGTGCCAGCATCGCGGGTTGGGGGAAAACCTACAATGAGCAGTTCTTC.

The gene calls are TRBV27 and TRBJ2-1; 9 positions agree with TRBD2. V shed 6 bases and J 5 bases; nucleotides not matched to a gene: 17. Germline assignment: CDR1 MNHEY and CDR2 SMNVEV (reference sequence). The CDR3 consists of 18 residues. The CDR3, as DNA: TGTGCCAGCAGCCCTCTAATACAGACTAGCGGCAGAAACAATGAGCAGTTCTTC. Translating it yields CASSPLIQTSGRNNEQFF.

The chain uses TRBV10-2 and TRBJ2-5; D is ambiguous. In germline, CDR1 is WSHSY, CDR2 SAAADI. V shed 1 base and J shed 5 bases, with 20 bases lying between them. This CDR3 contains 17 residues. The CDR3 here is CASSEYSGGDPKETQYF. The CDR3 DNA is TGCGCCAGCAGTGAGTATTCGGGCGGAGACCCCAAGGAGACCCAGTACTTC.

The genes are TRBV5-1 and TRBJ1-1; D is perhaps TRBD1 (6 bases). The CDR3 is made up of 13 amino acids. CDR1 and CDR2 (germline): SGHRS, YFSETQ. V gave up 6 bases and J gave up 4 bases, with 13 bases separating them. CDR3 in amino acids: CASKGGASTEAFF. The CDR3 DNA follows: TGCGCCAGCAAGGGGGGGGCTAGCACTGAAGCTTTCTTT.

The chain carries TRBV6-1 and TRBJ2-1; D is possibly TRBD2 (5 bases). CDR1 and CDR2 from the germline V gene are MNHNS and SASEGT. This CDR3 spans 14 amino acids. V was shortened by 3 bases and J by 2 bases, with 8 bases between the two germline ends. CDR3 amino acids: CASSDGSTYNEQFF. CDR3 DNA sequence: TGTGCCAGCAGTGATGGGAGTACCTACAATGAGCAGTTCTTC.

The chain carries TRBV6-5 and TRBJ2-1, with 7 bases lining up with TRBD1. Losses at the gene ends were 6 bases for V and 0 bases for J; bases not matched to a gene: 5. Germline-derived CDR1 and CDR2 are MNHEY and SVGAGI. The CDR3 runs 15 residues. The CDR3 sequence is CASRRGDSSYNEQFF. CDR3 bases: TGTGCCAGCAGACGAGGGGACAGCTCCTACAATGAGCAGTTCTTC.

The J gene is TRBJ1-5, the V gene TRBV19; 8 positions match TRBD1. CDR3 length: 15 amino acids. Per the germline V gene, CDR1 is LNHDA and CDR2 is SQIVND (reference sequence). V shed 1 base and J 5 bases; nucleotides not matched to a gene: 4. The CDR3 DNA reads TGTGCCAGTAGTATAGTTCAGGGGGCCTATCAGCCCCAGCATTTT. Protein sequence: CASSIVQGAYQPQHF.